Shown below are 23 T cell receptor beta chains from a single sample sequenced in a study of spatial heterogeneity in lung cancer. Overall study results and limits: It was found that expanded intratumoral alpha and beta TCR counts tracked tumor mutation counts.

Antigens for these TCRs are unknown. Time point denoted: sample taken at primary tumor resection. TCRdb called the 5' RACE reads again in MiXCR, with one record for every CDR3 protein. The sample has about 9,200 distinct CDR3 sequences; about 3% are singletons. Material: lung tumor tissue, obtained at surgery. Every receptor here comes from a male donor with early-stage non-small cell lung cancer.

This clonotype was picked up many times. The rearrangement links TRBV28 to TRBJ2-1; the match to TRBD2 covers 13 bases. This CDR3 is 17 amino acids long. Germline V gene lookup returns CDR1 MDHEN and CDR2 SYDVKM. With 4 bases clipped from V and 6 bases from J, the junction kept 9 bases outside the gene matches. The chain's CDR3 is CASSSFGTSGVRNEQFF. In DNA, the CDR3 is TGTGCCAGCAGTTCCTTTGGGACTAGCGGGGTACGCAATGAGCAGTTCTTC.

By share, this clonotype counts as medium-sized. The rearrangement links TRBV12-3 or TRBV12-4 to TRBJ2-2, with TRBD2 as a possible D gene (5 bases). CDR3 length equals 13 residues. Trimming stripped 3 bases from V and 5 bases from J, with 7 bases between. The CDR3 nucleotides read TGTGCCAGCAGTTTCCGGGGAACCGGGGAGCTGTTTTTT. It codes for CASSFRGTGELFF.

This chain joins TRBV7-2 and TRBJ2-5; either TRBD1 or TRBD2 may supply D (5 bases each). V lost 2 bases to trimming and J lost 11 bases, with 27 bases between them. Germline-derived CDR1 and CDR2 are SGHTA and FQGNSA. CDR3 length: 17 residues. The CDR3 DNA is TGTGCCAGCAGCTTAACGGGGCCAGGAGCCCTCCAAGAGAAACAGTACTTC. This sequence encodes CASSLTGPGALQEKQYF.

This clonotype was seen many times. The chain links TRBV5-1 to TRBJ2-5; D possibly corresponds to TRBD1 (6 bases). CDR1 is SGHRS, CDR2 YFSETQ, per germline. V lost 7 bases and J 1 base, leaving 17 bases between the germline ends. The CDR3 is 15 amino acids. In nucleotides, the CDR3 is TGCGCCAGCTCCGCTGTCGGGACAATCCAAGAGACCCAGTACTTC. It is translated as CASSAVGTIQETQYF.

This clonotype has at least ten counts. The genes are TRBV5-1 and TRBJ2-3; 9 positions agree with TRBD2. The CDR3 runs 14 residues. Looked up from germline, CDR1 is SGHRS and CDR2 is YFSETQ. The J segment lost 5 bases and the V segment lost 0 bases, leaving 1 base of the junction unmatched. The CDR3 DNA reads as TGCGCCAGCAGCTTGGGTAGCGGGAGAGATACGCAGTATTTT. Translated: CASSLGSGRDTQYF.

About this clonotype itself: A read error may account for a junction end that differs from germline. The chain has TRBV7-3 and TRBJ2-7, with D perhaps matching TRBD1 or TRBD2 (5 bases each). CDR1 is SGHTA, CDR2 FQGTGA, per germline. CDR3 size: 16 residues. As DNA, the CDR3 is TGTGCCCGCAGCACCTTCCGGGGCCGCTTGGACTACGAGCAGTACTTC. Encoded protein: CARSTFRGRLDYEQYF.

This clonotype is judged medium-sized. This chain connects TRBV6-2 or TRBV6-3 to TRBJ1-5; weak D call: TRBD1 (5 bases). This CDR3 region has 15 residues. CDR1 MNHEY and CDR2 SVGEGT come from the germline V gene. Trimming stripped 2 bases from V and 4 bases from J, with 12 bases between. For the CDR3, the DNA is TGTGCCAGCAGTTACGGGGGGTCGAGGAATCAGCCCCAGCATTTT. Translation: CASSYGGSRNQPQHF.

This clonotype was detected ten times or more. This sequence joins TRBV12-3 or TRBV12-4 and TRBJ2-7; no definite D call. Trimming took 2 bases from V and 7 from J, leaving 6 bases between them. The CDR3 has 11 amino acids. CDR3 in amino acids: CASSLLEEQYF. In nucleotides, the CDR3 is TGTGCCAGCAGTTTATTGGAGGAGCAGTACTTC.

Many counts were recorded for this clonotype. This sequence joins TRBV28 and TRBJ2-2; 7 nucleotides align to TRBD2. J was trimmed by 6 bases and V by 3 bases; bases with no gene match: 7. This CDR3 contains 15 residues. The V gene's germline CDR1 is MDHEN and CDR2 SYDVKM. The CDR3 DNA reads as TGTGCCAGCAGTTTTGCAGCCCGGGGGGCCGGGGAGCTGTTTTTT. Amino acid sequence: CASSFAARGAGELFF.

This clonotype was found many times. The CDR3 nucleotides are TGCAGTGCGGCCCGGCAAGGGTCCCCCCAAGAGACCCAGTACTTC. Translated: CSAARQGSPQETQYF. The chain uses TRBV20-1 and TRBJ2-5; D remains unclear. The CDR3 runs 15 residues. Germline assignment: CDR1 DFQATT and CDR2 SNEGSKA (reference sequence). The V and J ends lost 6 bases and 1 base respectively, with 18 bases between them.

This clonotype has at least ten counts. The rearrangement uses TRBV20-1 and TRBJ2-7, with TRBD1 matching 9 bases. In germline, CDR1 is DFQATT, CDR2 SNEGSKA (reference sequence). The CDR3 contains 16 residues. V lost 5 bases to trimming and J lost 4 bases; unmatched junction nucleotides: 15. The CDR3 is CSALSPGTGIMYEQYF. CDR3 coding DNA: TGCAGTGCTTTATCTCCGGGGACAGGGATAATGTACGAGCAGTACTTC.

This chain joins TRBV11-2 and TRBJ1-5; D ambiguous. Germline V gives CDR1 SGHAT, CDR2 FQNNGV. The V and J ends lost 1 base and 1 base respectively, with 5 bases between them. The CDR3 spans 14 residues. CDR3 nucleotides: TGTGCCAGCAGCTTAGTGGGGAGCAATCAGCCCCAGCATTTT. This translates into CASSLVGSNQPQHF.

This clonotype occurred many times. At one boundary the junction diverges from the germline segment, which might be a read error. The gene calls are TRBV10-3 and TRBJ1-3; D uncertain. CDR3 length equals 12 residues. Germline V CDR1 and CDR2: ENHRY, SYGVKD. The CDR3 is CAISGSGNTIYF. Here the CDR3 DNA reads TGTGCCATTAGTGGCTCTGGAAACACCATATATTTT.

This clonotype was recorded many times. V is TRBV10-3 and J is TRBJ2-7, with D possibly being TRBD1 or TRBD2 (5 bases each). CDR3 size: 14 residues. Germline CDR1 ENHRY, CDR2 SYGVKD. Deletions cut 0 bases from V and 3 bases from J, with 9 bases between. The CDR3 here is CAISESGVLYEQYF. Written as DNA, the CDR3 is TGTGCCATCAGTGAGTCGGGGGTTCTCTACGAGCAGTACTTC.

This clonotype was observed many times. The chain carries TRBV9 and TRBJ1-1; TRBD1 might be the D (5 bases). The V gene's germline CDR1 is SGDLS and CDR2 YYNGEE. The ends were cut back, 4 bases at V and 5 bases at J, with 18 bases in the middle. This CDR3 is 15 amino acids long. The CDR3 loop is CASSPKEGWRTEAFF. CDR3 nucleotides: TGTGCCAGCAGCCCCAAGGAGGGGTGGCGAACTGAAGCTTTCTTT.

This clonotype is termed medium-sized. The V call is TRBV7-2, the J call TRBJ2-5; 11 nucleotides align to TRBD2. In germline, CDR1 is SGHTA, CDR2 FQGNSA. The CDR3 is 15 residues long. V was pared by 4 bases and J by 5 bases, with 6 bases of the junction left unmatched. CDR3 protein: CASSSLAGGLETQYF. CDR3 DNA: TGTGCCAGCAGCTCCTTAGCGGGGGGGCTGGAGACCCAGTACTTC.

In this sample, this clonotype turned up many times. The V call is TRBV12-3 or TRBV12-4, the J call TRBJ2-1; either TRBD1 or TRBD2 may fit D (5 bases each). The CDR3 consists of 14 residues. V was shortened by 7 bases and J by 6 bases, with 16 bases between the two germline ends. CDR3 DNA: TGTGCCAGCACCATGCAGTCAGGGAGCAATGAGCAGTTCTTC. Protein sequence: CASTMQSGSNEQFF.

This clonotype has a count of ten or more. The chain combines TRBV28 with TRBJ2-5, with 12 bases fitting TRBD2. Germline assignment: CDR1 MDHEN and CDR2 SYDVKM. CDR3 size: 16 residues. Trimming removed 5 bases from V and 4 bases from J; junction bases left unmatched: 8. CDR3 nucleotides: TGTGCCAGCAGTCCCTCTAGCGGGGGGGCCGTAGAGACCCAGTACTTC. It encodes CASSPSSGGAVETQYF.

This clonotype is medium-sized within its sample. This rearrangement joins TRBV5-8 to TRBJ2-7, with D possibly TRBD1 on 6 matching bases. Germline V gene lookup returns CDR1 SGHTS and CDR2 YDEGEE. The CDR3 contains 18 residues. Trimming left V 0 bases short and J 6 bases short, with 25 bases between. The CDR3 reads CASSLVVGGSGYPAEQYF. In nucleotides, the CDR3 is TGTGCCAGCAGCTTGGTAGTAGGGGGTTCGGGCTATCCCGCCGAGCAGTACTTC. Complete variable domain (other parts from reference TRBV5-8 and TRBJ2-7): EAGVTQSPTHLIKTRGQQATLRCSPISGHTSVYWYQQALGLGLQFLLWYDEGEERNRGNFPPRFSGRQFPNYSSELNVNALELEDSALYLCASSLVVGGSGYPAEQYFGPGTRLTVT.

Within the sample, this clonotype is medium-sized. The genes are TRBV28 and TRBJ1-5; 8 positions match TRBD1. This CDR3 is built from 14 residues. From germline, CDR1 is MDHEN and CDR2 SYDVKM. V gave up 4 bases and J gave up 1 base; unmatched junction bases: 0. CDR3 sequence reads: CASSWDRSNQPQHF. CDR3 bases: TGTGCCAGCAGTTGGGACAGGAGCAATCAGCCCCAGCATTTT. The variable domain in full, with the rest retrieved from reference TRBV28 and TRBJ1-5, is DVKVTQSSRYLVKRTGEKVFLECVQDMDHENMFWYRQDPGLGLRLIYFSYDVKMKEKGDIPEGYSVSREKKERFSLILESASTNQTSMYLCASSWDRSNQPQHFGDGTRLSIL.

Ten or more counts support this clonotype. This chain uses TRBV12-3 or TRBV12-4 with TRBJ1-5, with a tentative D call TRBD1 (5 bases). The CDR3 has 18 residues. V shed 4 bases and J shed 0 bases, with 19 bases lying between them. Written as DNA, the CDR3 is TGTGCCAGCAGTTGGGAACCTGGTCTGGGGGATAGCAATCAGCCCCAGCATTTT. It specifies CASSWEPGLGDSNQPQHF.

This clonotype was seen ten or more times. The chain combines TRBV7-2 with TRBJ2-5; D perhaps matches TRBD1 (7 bases). CDR3 length: 16 amino acids. With 2 bases removed from V and 5 bases from J, the gap between germline ends came to 18 bases. The germline V gene encodes CDR1 SGHTA and CDR2 FQGNSA. CDR3 in amino acids: CASSLFPGGQLETQYF. CDR3 DNA sequence: TGTGCCAGCAGCTTATTCCCCGGGGGACAGCTCGAGACCCAGTACTTC.

A word on this clonotype: A much larger clone differs from this one at a single base, so this may be a read error. This rearrangement joins TRBV28 to TRBJ1-6; tentatively, D is TRBD1 (6 bases). Germline lookup yields CDR1 MDHEN and CDR2 SYDVKM. This CDR3 contains 18 residues. The CDR3 coding sequence is TGTGCCAGCCGGGAGCAGGTTAGGGGGATCCTCTATAGTTCACCCCTCCACTTT. Its translation is CASREQVRGILYSSPLHF.